The source of this TCR beta chain is a study of blood T cell repertoires in COVID-19. Overall study context: There were acute and convalescent COVID-19 samples, and they came from the United States, Italy and Spain. The cDNA or gDNA used as material had been derived from T cells, B-cell-depleted T cells, or PBMCs.

As handled by the study authors: Amplifying reference gene primers gave estimates of nucleated cell counts. Repertoires were generated with immunoSEQ multiplex PCR, while TCRdb's copy carries only in-frame clones and drops some. V and J calls and clone size are as listed in that table; D and trimming were resolved from the DNA. The sample lists 35,000 to 50,000 clones; roughly four fifths were seen once. CDR3 length: 18 amino acids. J was trimmed by 6 bases and V by 3 bases; bases with no gene match: 13. The germline gives CDR1 MNHEY, CDR2 SVGEGT. This receptor was obtained from a woman aged 55-75 years with acute or convalescent COVID-19. V usage is TRBV6-2 or TRBV6-3 and J usage is TRBJ1-5; 11 bases are shared with TRBD1. The sample consisted of peripheral blood. The CDR3 region is CASSYFSRTGGFFQPQHF. The CDR3 bases are TGTGCCAGCAGTTATTTTTCGCGGACAGGGGGCTTCTTTCAGCCCCAGCATTTT.